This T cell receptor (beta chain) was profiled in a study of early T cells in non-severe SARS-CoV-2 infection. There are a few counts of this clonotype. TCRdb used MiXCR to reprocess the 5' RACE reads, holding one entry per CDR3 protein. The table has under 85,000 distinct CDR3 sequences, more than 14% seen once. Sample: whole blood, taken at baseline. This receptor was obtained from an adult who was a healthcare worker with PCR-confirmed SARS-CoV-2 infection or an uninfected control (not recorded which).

The CDR3 loop reads CSARGGQPQHF. The CDR3, as DNA: TGCAGTGCTAGAGGCGGTCAGCCCCAGCATTTT. The V and J genes are TRBV20-1 and TRBJ1-5; D is undetermined. Germline CDR1 reads DFQATT; CDR2 reads SNEGSKA (reference sequence). V dropped 1 base and J dropped 6 bases, with 4 bases sitting between them. CDR3 length equals 11 residues.